A single TCR beta chain is shown here with its context. This record belongs to a study of cytomegalovirus exposure and HLA in healthy donors. Both 60 Vbeta primers and 13 Jbeta primers went into the PCR. Source study methods: In a later analysis, the count reached some 88 million unique TCR beta chains, with about 11 million shared. Sequencing used immunoSEQ multiplex PCR; TCRdb keeps in-frame clones, though not all of them. The DNA gave D and trimming, while V, J and clone size come from that table. The sample lists approximately 95,000 clones, around 84% occurring once. The TCR comes from a middle-aged woman in good health and CMV-seropositive. Sequencing was carried out using PBMCs.

The CDR3 sequence: CATSGWTASYYGYTF. CDR3 DNA: TGTGCCACCAGCGGGTGGACAGCCTCGTATTATGGCTACACCTTC. This chain joins TRBV15 and TRBJ1-2; TRBD1 might be the D (6 bases). Germline V lookup: CDR1 LNHNV, CDR2 YYDKDF (reference sequence). Between the trimmed V and J ends, which lost 5 bases and 5 bases, there was a span of 18 bases. This CDR3 comprises 15 residues.